What follows describes a single TCR beta chain. Its cognate antigen is unknown. This sample is part of a study of graft-versus-host responses after intestinal transplantation. Findings and limits, study-wide: Analysis identified GvH clones in recipient marrow, with some appearing first in ileum or blood. Levels of circulating GvH clones at their peak were associated with early post-transplant HvG declines. Allografts from individuals with graft-donor T cell macrochimerism displayed high graft-versus-host to host-versus-graft clonal ratios.

Libraries were prepared by immunoSEQ multiplex PCR; TCRdb keeps only in-frame clonotypes and omits some of them. The sample consists of about 100,000 clones, roughly 84% of them appearing once. CDR3 length: 13 amino acids. Trimming took off 2 bases at V and 8 bases at J, with 9 bases between the two ends. Germline CDR1 is MNHNS and CDR2 is SASEGT. The genes are TRBV6-1 and TRBJ2-2, with D hard to call. The sequence derives from a human donor who was the organ donor for an intestinal transplant. This specimen consisted of unstimulated CD4+ T cells sorted from spleen or lymph node cells, obtained before transplant. This CDR3 is CASSEIYAGELFF. The CDR3 DNA reads as TGTGCCAGCAGTGAAATTTATGCTGGGGAGCTGTTTTTT.